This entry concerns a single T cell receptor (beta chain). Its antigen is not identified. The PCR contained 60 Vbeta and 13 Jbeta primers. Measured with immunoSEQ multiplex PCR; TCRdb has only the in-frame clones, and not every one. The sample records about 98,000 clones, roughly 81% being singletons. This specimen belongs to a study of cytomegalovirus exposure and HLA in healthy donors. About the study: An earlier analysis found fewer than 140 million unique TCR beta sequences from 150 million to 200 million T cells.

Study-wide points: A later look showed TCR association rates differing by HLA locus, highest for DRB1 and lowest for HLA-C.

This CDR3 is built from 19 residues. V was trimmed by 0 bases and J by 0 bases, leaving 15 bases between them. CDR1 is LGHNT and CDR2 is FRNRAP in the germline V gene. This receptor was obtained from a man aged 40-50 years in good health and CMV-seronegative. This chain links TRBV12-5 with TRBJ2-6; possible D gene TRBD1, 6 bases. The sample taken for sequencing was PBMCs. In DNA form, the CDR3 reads TGTGCTAGTGGTTTGGTAGTAGGAACAGGGTTCTCTGGGGCCAACGTCCTGACTTTC. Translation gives CASGLVVGTGFSGANVLTF. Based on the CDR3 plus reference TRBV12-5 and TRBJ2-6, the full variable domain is DARVTQTPRHKVTEMGQEVTMRCQPILGHNTVFWYRQTMMQGLELLAYFRNRAPLDDSGMPKDRFSAEMPDATLATLKIQPSEPRDSAVYFCASGLVVGTGFSGANVLTFGAGSRLTVL.